The rows below give T cell receptor beta chains drawn from one sample of a study of cytomegalovirus exposure and HLA in healthy donors. Some clones are missing from TCRdb's copy, which holds only in-frame ones; the method was immunoSEQ multiplex PCR. Here the sample spans around 150,000 clones, about four fifths being singletons. Sequencing was done on a sample of PBMCs. These receptor sequences come from a man aged 25 to 45 in good health and CMV-seronegative. The CDR3 runs from the conserved cysteine through the conserved F or W. The D gene is left open where the match is weak. Only part of the rows carry a size: once, few, many, or a class if the clone is expanded.

TRBJ2-7,TRBV5-4,TRBD1,-,TGTGCCAGCAGCCTTACTTCAGGGGGATCCTACGAGCAGTACTTC,CASSLTSGGSYEQYF
TRBJ1-5,TRBV7-8,-,few,TGTGCCAGCGGTGGACAGCATAGCAATCAGCCCCAGCATTTT,CASGGQHSNQPQHF
TRBJ1-4,TRBV30,-,once,TGTGCCTGGCGCACAGGGTACGAAAAACTGTTTTTT,CAWRTGYEKLFF
TRBJ1-5,TRBV28,-,-,TGTGCCAGCAGCGAAGGGGCTCAGCCCCAGCATTTT,CASSEGAQPQHF
TRBJ1-2,TRBV6-5,-,-,TGTGCCAGCAGTTATGCGGGGGAGGGTGGCTACACCTTC,CASSYAGEGGYTF
TRBJ1-6,TRBV19,-,-,TGTGCCAGTAGTATAGATCCTGGGGGGAGTTCACCCCTCCACTTT,CASSIDPGGSSPLHF
TRBJ2-7,TRBV12-5,TRBD2,-,TGTGCTAGTGGGTTCGGGACTAGTATCTACGAGCAGTACTTC,CASGFGTSIYEQYF
TRBJ1-1,TRBV27,-,-,TGTGCCAGCAGTACACAGGGCCTGAGGCCCACTGAAGCTTTCTTT,CASSTQGLRPTEAFF
TRBJ1-5,TRBV19,-,-,TGTGCCAGCCCCAACAGGAGAGGGGGTCAGCCCCAGCATTTT,CASPNRRGGQPQHF
TRBJ1-2,TRBV13,TRBD1,-,TGTGCCAGCAGCTTAGTAGGAGGACAGGGAATAAGCGGCTACACCTTC,CASSLVGGQGISGYTF
TRBJ1-3,TRBV29-1,-,-,TGCAGCCCACTAATCCGGGATAGTAGAAACACCATATATTTT,CSPLIRDSRNTIYF
TRBJ2-5,TRBV18,-,-,TGTGCCAGCTCACCACGTACAGGGAGTGTGGAGACCCAGTACTTC,CASSPRTGSVETQYF
TRBJ2-3,TRBV5-6,TRBD2,-,TGTGCCAGCAGCTTGGGAGCGGGGGGCCGCACAGATACGCAGTATTTT,CASSLGAGGRTDTQYF
TRBJ1-3,TRBV28,TRBD1,-,TGTGCCAGCAGTCCACGGACAGGGGGCCTTGGAAACACCATATATTTT,CASSPRTGGLGNTIYF
TRBJ1-6,TRBV25-1,TRBD1,-,TGTGCCAGCAGTGCGCCGGGACAGGGGAGCCCCGTCCTCCACTTT,CASSAPGQGSPVLHF
TRBJ2-2,TRBV11-3,-,once,TGTGCCAGCAGCTACCAGGGAAACACCGGGGAGCTGTTTTTT,CASSYQGNTGELFF
TRBJ2-1,TRBV9,-,once,TGTGCCAGCAGCGACCGGGACTTCTCCTACAATGAGCAGTTCTTC,CASSDRDFSYNEQFF
TRBJ1-4,TRBV6-5,TRBD1,-,TGTGCCAGCAGTTGGGGCGGGACAGGGGGCGGAAAACTGTTTTTT,CASSWGGTGGGKLFF
TRBJ1-4,TRBV27,-,-,TGTGCCAGCGGCAGGTTCGGTGAAAAACTGTTTTTT,CASGRFGEKLFF